This paragraph reports one TCR beta chain. Its antigen is unknown. At the survey level, the v3.0 immunoSEQ assay was run. Generated by immunoSEQ multiplex PCR, the TCRdb table keeps only in-frame clones and is missing some. The sample has about 28,000 clones; around 93% are singletons. V lost 2 bases to trimming and J lost 8 bases, with 12 bases between them. Germline V gives CDR1 SGHTA, CDR2 FQGNSA. CDR3 length: 13 amino acids. This specimen belongs to a study of long-term antiretroviral therapy in people with HIV. Whole-study findings and limits: Even long-term ART left TRB diversity below transplant donor controls, despite gains. Blood specimens, gathered between about 2003 and 2018, were possibly obtained under older ART regimens. Clones showing expansion before ART dominated the repertoire at all time points. HIV repertoires spanned narrower CDR3 length ranges than controls.

The sequencing here drew on unsorted PBMCs, taken 5.3 years after starting antiretroviral therapy. The rearrangement links TRBV7-2 to TRBJ1-1; possible D gene TRBD1, 5 bases. This clonotype originated in a man aged 45-60 years with HIV. The CDR3 DNA follows: TGTGCCAGCAGCTTATTGGTACACAGGGAAGCTTTCTTT. It yields the protein CASSLLVHREAFF.